Below, 21 T cell receptor beta chains from the same sample are listed, as sequenced in a study of control samples from healthy donors and cancer patients (dated by TCRdb to 2020 to 2022). Library method: the immunoSEQ multiplex PCR assay. This is the immuneACCESS table as TCRdb keeps it, with only in-frame sequences that have V and J called. A part of the clones is gone; compared with another copy, unresolved V genes explain less than half, and the rest is unexplained. Counted in this sample were about 120,000 clones; around 88% of them appeared once. The ten largest account for 3% to 4% of the sample. Sequenced: blood. The receptor source for this set is a man aged 35 to 55 in good health.

CDR3 sequence reads: CASSKEGNYGYTF. In nucleotides, the CDR3 is TGTGCCAGCAGCAAAGAGGGGAACTATGGCTACACCTTC. The rearrangement uses TRBV21-1 and TRBJ1-2; the table's D call TRBD1 went unverified against the DNA. TRBV21-1 is a pseudogene. The CDR3 is 13 amino acids.

The chain employs TRBV3-1 (or the pseudogene TRBV3-2) and TRBJ1-1; D gene ambiguous. Germline V gene data show CDR1 as LGHDT and CDR2 as YNNKEL (reference sequence). Trimming removed 0 bases from V and 1 base from J, with 12 bases in between. The length of the CDR3 is 16 residues. The CDR3 is CASSQDWPDPNTEAFF. CDR3 in DNA: TGTGCCAGCAGCCAAGATTGGCCAGACCCGAACACTGAAGCTTTCTTT.

The CDR3 loop reads CASSRNGAGYTF. CDR3 sequence (DNA): TGTGCCAGCAGCCGGAATGGCGCTGGCTACACCTTC. This chain joins TRBV2 and TRBJ1-2; D is ambiguous. CDR1 and CDR2 (germline): SNHLY, FYNNEI. Trimming took 6 bases from V and 7 from J, leaving 12 bases between them. CDR3 length: 12 amino acids.

The gene calls are TRBV7-7 and TRBJ2-2, with 9 nucleotides matching TRBD2. CDR1 is SSHAT and CDR2 is FNYEAQ in the germline V gene (reference sequence). The CDR3 is 13 amino acids. With 10 bases clipped from V and 7 bases from J, the junction kept 7 bases outside the gene matches. The CDR3 sequence: CATDDSGGGELFF. The CDR3 DNA sequence: TGTGCCACCGACGATAGCGGGGGCGGGGAGCTGTTTTTT.

This clone has just a few counts. V is TRBV27 and J is TRBJ1-6; D remains ambiguous. The germline V and J ends were trimmed by 5 bases and 9 bases, with 23 bases remaining between them. The CDR3 totals 17 residues. Germline V gene lookup returns CDR1 MNHEY and CDR2 SMNVEV (reference sequence). CDR3 loop: CASSRIFPGRGSSPLHF. The CDR3 nucleotides are TGTGCCAGCAGTCGTATCTTCCCCGGACGGGGAAGTTCACCCCTCCACTTT.

The genes are TRBV3-1 (or the pseudogene TRBV3-2) and TRBJ2-3; D might be TRBD1 (6 bases). Between the trimmed V and J ends, which lost 0 bases and 9 bases, there was a span of 25 bases. The germline gives CDR1 LGHDT, CDR2 YNNKEL (reference sequence). The CDR3 loop spans 18 amino acids. CDR3 in amino acids: CASSQEAQGTRFSRTQYF. The CDR3 bases are TGTGCCAGCAGCCAAGAAGCACAGGGCACCCGCTTTTCTAGGACGCAGTATTTT.

The CDR3: CASSRGGPEKLFF. In DNA, the CDR3 is TGTGCCAGCAGTCGTGGAGGGCCAGAAAAACTGTTTTTT. The chain uses TRBV2 and TRBJ1-4; no clear D gene. V was pared by 5 bases and J by 8 bases, with 12 bases between. This CDR3 has 13 residues. CDR1 and CDR2 from the germline V gene are SNHLY and FYNNEI.

CDR3 amino acids: CASSLYAARSGNTIYF. The CDR3 DNA follows: TGTGCCAGCAGCTTATATGCAGCCCGCTCTGGAAACACCATATATTTT. This chain joins TRBV7-9 and TRBJ1-3; D not resolved. This CDR3 comprises 16 residues. V was trimmed by 2 bases and J by 0 bases, leaving 11 bases between them. Per germline, CDR1 SEHNR and CDR2 FQNEAQ (reference sequence).

The chain employs TRBV6-5 and TRBJ1-4; 9 bases are shared with TRBD1. J gave up 3 bases and V 8 bases, and 7 bases lay outside the gene matches. Germline CDR1 MNHEY, CDR2 SVGAGI. The length of the CDR3 is 15 residues. CDR3 sequence: CASLTGGLANEKLFF. DNA for the CDR3: TGTGCCAGCCTAACAGGGGGCCTAGCTAATGAAAAACTGTTTTTT.

The chain is built from TRBV12-2 and TRBJ1-4. TRBV12-2 is listed as a pseudogene. The CDR3 is made up of 16 amino acids. The CDR3 loop is CASRLGGDGFNEKLFF. The CDR3 nucleotides read TGTGCAAGTCGCTTAGGAGGGGACGGCTTTAATGAAAAACTGTTTTTT.

The chain uses TRBV7-8 and TRBJ1-5; D is undetermined. The CDR3 has 13 residues. CDR1 SGHVS and CDR2 FQNEAQ come from the germline V gene. With 5 bases removed from V and 4 bases from J, the gap between germline ends came to 9 bases. The DNA for the CDR3 is TGTGCCAGCAGCGGCGTAGGGAATCAGCCCCAGCATTTT. Amino acids: CASSGVGNQPQHF.

This sequence joins TRBV3-1 (or the pseudogene TRBV3-2) and TRBJ1-2, with a possible D match to TRBD1 (5 bases). CDR1 and CDR2 from the germline V gene are LGHDT and YNNKEL (reference sequence). V lost 3 bases and J lost 8, with 10 bases in between. The CDR3 consists of 12 residues. This chain's CDR3 is CASSHLRGGYTF. The CDR3 region has the DNA TGTGCCAGCAGCCATCTGCGGGGGGGCTACACCTTC.

The rearrangement joins TRBV7-2 to TRBJ1-2; D remains unclear. Germline CDR1 and CDR2: SGHTA and FQGNSA. This CDR3 spans 13 amino acids. The V gene lost 3 bases and the J gene lost 2 bases, with 7 bases spanning the gap. The CDR3 spells CASSFTENYGYTF. In DNA form, the CDR3 reads TGTGCCAGCAGCTTTACGGAGAACTATGGCTACACCTTC.

The V gene is TRBV19, the J gene TRBJ2-1; a possible D gene is TRBD2 (5 bases). The germline V gene encodes CDR1 LNHDA and CDR2 SQIVND (reference sequence). Trimming shortened V by 3 bases and J by 7 bases, and 13 bases separated the two germline ends. The CDR3 runs to 14 residues. DNA for the CDR3: TGTGCCAGTAGTATTAGGGCCCAGCGGAATGAGCAGTTCTTC. Translation: CASSIRAQRNEQFF.

The V and J genes are TRBV19 and TRBJ1-3; D gene uncertain. The V and J ends lost 3 bases and 0 bases respectively, with 9 bases between them. Per the germline V gene, CDR1 is LNHDA and CDR2 is SQIVND (reference sequence). The CDR3 covers 15 residues. The CDR3 sequence is CASSIQQLSGNTIYF. CDR3 sequence (DNA): TGTGCCAGTAGTATCCAGCAGCTCTCTGGAAACACCATATATTTT.

V usage is TRBV19 and J usage is TRBJ2-1; the match to TRBD1 covers 7 bases. Germline-derived CDR1 and CDR2 are LNHDA and SQIVND (reference sequence). V trimming: 6 bases; J trimming: 0 bases; junction bases outside the gene matches: 5. CDR3 size: 15 residues. This CDR3 is CASRERTGSYNEQFF. The CDR3 DNA reads as TGTGCCAGTAGGGAGAGGACAGGCTCCTACAATGAGCAGTTCTTC.

The rearrangement links TRBV5-4 to TRBJ1-3; D uncertain. This CDR3 spans 11 amino acids. Germline V CDR1 and CDR2: SGHNT, YYREEE (reference sequence). The V gene lost 5 bases and the J gene lost 4 bases, with 4 bases spanning the gap. The CDR3 DNA reads as TGTGCCAGCAGTTCCGGAAACACCATATATTTT. Amino acids: CASSSGNTIYF. The full variable domain, its missing parts supplied by reference TRBV5-4 and TRBJ1-3, is ETGVTQSPTHLIKTRGQQVTLRCSSQSGHNTVSWYQQALGQGPQFIFQYYREEENGRGNFPPRFSGLQFPNYSSELNVNALELDDSALYLCASSSGNTIYFGEGSWLTVV.

V and J are TRBV12-3 or TRBV12-4 and TRBJ1-4; D might be TRBD1 (5 bases). There are 13 residues in the CDR3. Trimming removed 3 bases from V and 8 bases from J, with 10 bases in between. The CDR3 spells CASSLGPGEKLFF. The CDR3 DNA reads TGTGCCAGCAGTTTGGGGCCAGGAGAAAAACTGTTTTTT.

This clone was seen more than once but under ten times. This sequence joins TRBV29-1 and TRBJ1-3; D gene unclear. The CDR3 is 13 residues long. The V and J ends lost 3 bases and 0 bases respectively, with 6 bases between them. The germline V gene has CDR1 SQVTM and CDR2 ANQGSEA. This chain's CDR3 is CSVDANSGNTIYF. CDR3 nucleotides: TGCAGCGTTGATGCTAACTCTGGAAACACCATATATTTT.

CDR3 coding DNA: TGCAGTGCTAGGGCAGACGAGCAGTACTTC. Protein product: CSARADEQYF. The rearrangement links TRBV20-1 to TRBJ2-7, with D hard to call. Germline V gene lookup returns CDR1 DFQATT and CDR2 SNEGSKA (reference sequence). Trimming left V 3 bases short and J 5 bases short, with 5 bases between. The CDR3 runs to 10 residues.

This clone was found once. The chain recombines TRBV19 with TRBJ2-3; TRBD1 matches at 9 bases. The CDR3 covers 12 residues. V lost 8 bases to trimming and J lost 7 bases; unmatched junction nucleotides: 4. Germline loops: CDR1 LNHDA, CDR2 SQIVND (reference sequence). The CDR3 nucleotides are TGTGCCAGTGTCGGACAGGGGAATACGCAGTATTTT. Amino acid sequence: CASVGQGNTQYF.